This TCR beta chain was sequenced for a study of metastatic and nonmetastatic thyroid tumors. Study information: Repertoires of blood and of tissue (tumor or nodule) from malignant and benign thyroid patients were compared. Study-level points and caveats: Reports indicated that malignant thyroid tumors showed significantly higher TCR beta diversity than benign nodules did, in blood and tumor.

In the original analysis: The distant-metastasis classifier for papillary thyroid cancer was built from CDR3 differences across clinicopathological groups. TCRdb reanalyzed the PCR reads via MiXCR. TCRdb's processing, not the study's, gives the V and J calls here. The top ten clones hold roughly 13% of a sample with 15,000 or so clones, around 28% of them seen once. V shed 7 bases, J shed 6 bases, and the junction held 7 bases outside the gene matches. The CDR3 totals 15 residues. Germline CDR1 SNHLY, CDR2 FYNNEI. This clone has just a few counts. What it binds is unknown. Patients were all untreated before their thyroid surgery.

The chain recombines TRBV2 with TRBJ1-6, with TRBD1 matching over 9 bases. Sequenced: tumor tissue. This TCR derives from a male donor with papillary thyroid cancer or a benign thyroid nodule (not recorded which). Some clones in this sample may be carry-over from other donors' samples. CDR3 bases: TGTGCCAGCACCGAACCGGGACAGGGTAATTCACCCCTCCACTTT. It yields the protein CASTEPGQGNSPLHF. Full variable domain (rest looked up from reference TRBV2 and TRBJ1-6): EPEVTQTPSHQVTQMGQEVILRCVPISNHLYFYWYRQILGQKVEFLVSFYNNEISEKSEIFDDQFSVERPDGSNFTLKIRSTKLEDSAMYFCASTEPGQGNSPLHFGNGTRLTVT.